This is a list of T cell receptor beta chains from one sample in a study of blood T cell repertoires in COVID-19. Profiling relied on immunoSEQ multiplex PCR, and the TCRdb table lists in-frame clones only, not all of them. The data show fewer than 250,000 clones, with around 82% seen just once and less than 3.5% held by the top ten. The sample comprised peripheral blood. These receptors were collected from a man in his forties or fifties with active or convalescent COVID-19. Each CDR3 is given with its conserved first and last residue. The D gene is left open where the match is weak. Clone size is stated in some rows and not others, as once, few, many or a class when expanded.

abundance | j_gene | v_gene | len | d_gene | CDR3aa | CDR3nt
few | TRBJ2-7 | TRBV14 | 18 | TRBD2 | CASSPGLAGGPRSYEQYF | TGTGCCAGCAGCCCCGGACTAGCGGGAGGGCCGAGGTCCTACGAGCAGTACTTC
NA | TRBJ2-3 | TRBV7-8 | 13 | NA | CASSLARTDTQYF | TGTGCCAGCAGCTTAGCACGGACAGATACGCAGTATTTT
few | TRBJ1-1 | TRBV7-8 | 14 | TRBD1 | CASSLQGLATEAFF | TGTGCCAGCAGCCTACAGGGGCTCGCCACTGAAGCTTTCTTT
NA | TRBJ2-7 | TRBV10-3 | 14 | TRBD1 | CAISPGQVSYEQYF | TGTGCCATCAGCCCGGGACAGGTCTCCTACGAGCAGTACTTC
many | TRBJ1-2 | TRBV5-1 | 14 | NA | CASSLVDSTYGYTF | TGCGCCAGCAGCTTGGTAGACTCGACGTATGGCTACACCTTC
NA | TRBJ2-6 | TRBV9 | 18 | TRBD1 | CASSRWAGGSSGANVLTF | TGTGCCAGCAGCAGATGGGCAGGGGGTAGCTCTGGGGCCAACGTCCTGACTTTC
NA | TRBJ2-7 | TRBV29-1 | 11 | NA | CSVGRTYEQYF | TGCAGCGTTGGCAGGACCTACGAGCAGTACTTC
few | TRBJ2-7 | TRBV30 | 14 | TRBD1 | CAWSVGQGASEQYF | TGTGCCTGGAGTGTAGGACAGGGGGCGAGTGAGCAGTACTTC
NA | TRBJ1-1 | TRBV28 | 13 | NA | CASSVHGGSEAFF | TGTGCCAGCAGCGTCCACGGCGGGTCTGAAGCTTTCTTT
once | TRBJ1-6 | TRBV28 | 14 | TRBD1 | CASSRTGEISPLHF | TGTGCCAGCAGTCGGACAGGGGAAATTTCACCCCTCCACTTT
NA | TRBJ2-1 | TRBV12-2 | 17 | NA | CASRLKGSGRCTDEQFF | TGTGCAAGTCGCTTAAAGGGTAGTGGGAGATGCACGGATGAGCAGTTCTTC
NA | TRBJ1-5 | TRBV30 | 16 | TRBD1 | CAWSSGTGTSNQPQHF | TGTGCCTGGAGTTCCGGGACAGGGACGAGCAATCAGCCCCAGCATTTT
few | TRBJ2-5 | TRBV6-5 | 14 | TRBD1 | CASSLTGVQETQYF | TGTGCCAGCAGTCTCACAGGGGTTCAAGAGACCCAGTACTTC
NA | TRBJ1-2 | TRBV7-9 | 14 | TRBD1 | CASSGRQGVDGYTF | TGTGCCAGCAGCGGAAGACAGGGGGTGGATGGCTACACCTTC
once | TRBJ2-5 | TRBV5-1 | 20 | TRBD1 | CASSLLPTIRLQGVQETQYF | TGCGCCAGCAGCTTGTTACCTACTATACGCCTCCAGGGGGTCCAAGAGACCCAGTACTTC
few | TRBJ1-6 | TRBV10-3 | 16 | TRBD1 | CAISESGDSINSPLHF | TGTGCCATCAGTGAGTCAGGGGACAGTATCAATTCACCCCTCCACTTT
NA | TRBJ2-1 | TRBV7-2 | 15 | TRBD1 | CASSTRTGLYNEQFF | TGTGCCAGCAGCACGAGGACAGGGCTTTACAATGAGCAGTTCTTC
NA | TRBJ2-3 | TRBV2 | 15 | TRBD2 | CASSASGGSKDTQYF | TGTGCCAGCAGTGCTAGCGGGGGGTCGAAGGATACGCAGTATTTT
NA | TRBJ2-5 | TRBV20-1 | 11 | NA | CSAAAQGRKYF | TGCAGTGCCGCCGCACAGGGGAGGAAGTACTTC
NA | TRBJ2-7 | TRBV19 | 15 | NA | CASSTLGQVHVEQYF | TGTGCCAGTAGTACCTTGGGGCAGGTTCATGTGGAGCAGTACTTC
NA | TRBJ2-7 | TRBV15 | 15 | TRBD2 | CATSGGGGLSYEQYF | TGTGCCACCAGTGGAGGCGGGGGGCTCTCCTACGAGCAGTACTTC
NA | TRBJ1-2 | TRBV29-1 | 16 | NA | CSVEDLEPGLGYGYTF | TGCAGCGTTGAAGATCTAGAACCGGGGTTAGGATATGGCTACACCTTC
NA | TRBJ2-3 | TRBV9 | 15 | TRBD2 | CASSRGTSGADTQYF | TGTGCCAGCAGCAGAGGGACTAGCGGGGCAGATACGCAGTATTTT
NA | TRBJ1-2 | TRBV25-1 | 11 | NA | CASSRGGEKTF | TGTGCCAGCAGTCGGGGGGGCGAGAAGACCTTC
few | TRBJ2-1 | TRBV7-8 | 15 | TRBD1 | CASRNNRGQINEQFF | TGTGCCAGCAGGAATAACAGGGGTCAAATCAATGAGCAGTTCTTC
NA | TRBJ2-7 | TRBV11-2 | 16 | TRBD2 | CASSGLAGVNSYEQYF | TGTGCCAGCAGTGGACTAGCGGGAGTGAACTCCTACGAGCAGTACTTC
NA | TRBJ1-1 | TRBV7-8 | 15 | TRBD1 | CASSPPRDRDTEAFF | TGTGCCAGCAGCCCACCCCGGGACAGGGACACTGAAGCTTTCTTT
NA | TRBJ2-1 | TRBV7-9 | 18 | TRBD2 | CASSLASVGLAGYNEQFF | TGTGCCAGCAGCTTAGCCTCCGTAGGACTAGCGGGATACAATGAGCAGTTCTTC
NA | TRBJ1-4 | TRBV15 | 14 | TRBD1 | CATSRGGQGEKLFF | TGTGCCACCAGCAGAGGGGGACAGGGCGAAAAACTGTTTTTT
NA | TRBJ2-5 | TRBV10-3 | 15 | NA | CAISDPAGGQETQYF | TGTGCCATCAGTGATCCAGCGGGTGGCCAAGAGACCCAGTACTTC
NA | TRBJ2-5 | TRBV5-8 | 17 | TRBD1 | CASSPHPDRQGRETQYF | TGTGCCAGCAGCCCCCATCCGGACCGACAGGGGAGGGAGACCCAGTACTTC
NA | TRBJ2-5 | TRBV6-5 | 16 | NA | CASSYSSQGLGETQYF | TGTGCCAGCAGTTACTCGAGTCAGGGGCTGGGAGAGACCCAGTACTTC
NA | TRBJ2-3 | TRBV2 | 15 | NA | CASSESSVSTDTQYF | TGTGCCAGCAGTGAATCTAGCGTTAGCACAGATACGCAGTATTTT
NA | TRBJ1-3 | TRBV19 | 14 | NA | CASSMNRAGNTIYF | TGTGCCAGTAGTATGAACAGGGCTGGAAACACCATATATTTT
NA | TRBJ2-1 | TRBV2 | 15 | NA | CASSDPQVSYNEQFF | TGTGCCAGCAGTGATCCACAGGTCTCCTACAATGAGCAGTTCTTC
once | TRBJ2-3 | TRBV15 | 15 | TRBD2 | CATSRDGLATDTQYF | TGTGCCACCAGCAGAGACGGACTAGCAACAGATACGCAGTATTTT
once | TRBJ2-7 | TRBV30 | 12 | NA | CAWSEGVVGQYF | TGTGCCTGGAGTGAGGGGGTCGTGGGGCAGTACTTC
NA | TRBJ1-1 | TRBV30 | 12 | NA | CAWRGFRTEAFF | TGTGCCTGGAGGGGCTTTAGGACTGAAGCTTTCTTT
NA | TRBJ1-4 | TRBV2 | 15 | NA | CASAGTGQPNEKLFF | TGTGCCAGTGCCGGAACGGGACAACCCAATGAAAAACTGTTTTTT
NA | TRBJ2-2 | TRBV24-1 | 15 | TRBD2 | CATSRGLANTGELFF | TGTGCCACCAGCCGCGGACTAGCGAACACCGGGGAGCTGTTTTTT
NA | TRBJ1-2 | TRBV6-5 | 14 | NA | CASKRGRANYGYTF | TGTGCCAGCAAGCGGGGCAGGGCTAACTATGGCTACACCTTC
NA | TRBJ1-2 | TRBV6-2/TRBV6-3 | 14 | TRBD1 | CASSSDRGAAGYTF | TGTGCCAGCAGTTCGGACAGGGGCGCAGCTGGCTACACCTTC
NA | TRBJ2-3 | TRBV3-1/TRBV3-2 | 16 | NA | CASSPPGLSSTDTQYF | TGTGCCAGCAGCCCGCCGGGTCTTTCTAGCACAGATACGCAGTATTTT
NA | TRBJ2-7 | TRBV5-1 | 15 | TRBD2 | CASSSVSGGSYEQYF | TGCGCCAGCAGCTCCGTTAGCGGGGGCTCCTACGAGCAGTACTTC
NA | TRBJ1-2 | TRBV6-6 | 14 | NA | CASNKNAANYGYTF | TGTGCCAGCAACAAAAACGCAGCTAACTATGGCTACACCTTC
NA | TRBJ2-7 | TRBV4-1 | 14 | NA | CASSQAEQTYEQYF | TGCGCCAGCAGCCAAGCGGAGCAGACCTACGAGCAGTACTTC